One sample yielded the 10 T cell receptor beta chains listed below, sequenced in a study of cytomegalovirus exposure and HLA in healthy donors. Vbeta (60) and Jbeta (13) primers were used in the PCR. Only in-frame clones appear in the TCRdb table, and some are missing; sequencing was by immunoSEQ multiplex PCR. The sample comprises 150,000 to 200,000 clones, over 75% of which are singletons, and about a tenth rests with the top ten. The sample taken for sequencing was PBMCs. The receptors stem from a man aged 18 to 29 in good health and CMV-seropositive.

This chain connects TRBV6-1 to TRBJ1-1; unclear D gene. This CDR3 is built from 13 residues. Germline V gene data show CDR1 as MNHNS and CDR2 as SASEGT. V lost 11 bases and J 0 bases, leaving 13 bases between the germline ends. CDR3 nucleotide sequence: TGTGCCGGACGGGAAAACATGAACACTGAAGCTTTCTTT. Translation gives CAGRENMNTEAFF.

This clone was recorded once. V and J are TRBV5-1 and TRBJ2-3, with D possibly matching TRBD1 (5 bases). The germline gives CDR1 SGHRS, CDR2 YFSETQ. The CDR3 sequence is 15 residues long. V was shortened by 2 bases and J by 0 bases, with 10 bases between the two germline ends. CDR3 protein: CASSFGAQSTDTQYF. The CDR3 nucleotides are TGCGCCAGCAGCTTTGGGGCTCAAAGCACAGATACGCAGTATTTT. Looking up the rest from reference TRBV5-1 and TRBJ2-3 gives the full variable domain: KAGVTQTPRYLIKTRGQQVTLSCSPISGHRSVSWYQQTPGQGLQFLFEYFSETQRNKGNFPGRFSGRQFSNSRSEMNVSTLELGDSALYLCASSFGAQSTDTQYFGPGTRLTVL.

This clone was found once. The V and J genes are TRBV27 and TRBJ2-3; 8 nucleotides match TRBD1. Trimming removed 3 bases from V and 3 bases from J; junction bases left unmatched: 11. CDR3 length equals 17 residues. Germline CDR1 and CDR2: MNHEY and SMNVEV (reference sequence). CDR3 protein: CASSFRRDRISTDTQYF. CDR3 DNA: TGTGCCAGCAGTTTCCGCCGGGACAGGATCTCAACAGATACGCAGTATTTT.

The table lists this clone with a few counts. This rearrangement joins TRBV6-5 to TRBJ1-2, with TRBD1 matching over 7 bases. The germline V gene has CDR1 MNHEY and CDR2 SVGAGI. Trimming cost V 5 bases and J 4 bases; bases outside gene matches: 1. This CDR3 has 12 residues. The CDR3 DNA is TGTGCCAGCAGTACAGGGGCCTATGGCTACACCTTC. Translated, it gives CASSTGAYGYTF.

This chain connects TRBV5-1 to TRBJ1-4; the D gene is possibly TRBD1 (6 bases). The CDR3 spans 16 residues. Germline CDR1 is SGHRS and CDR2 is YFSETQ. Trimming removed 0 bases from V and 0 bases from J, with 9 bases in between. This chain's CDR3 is CASSLAGVATNEKLFF. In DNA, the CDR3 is TGCGCCAGCAGCTTGGCAGGGGTTGCAACTAATGAAAAACTGTTTTTT.

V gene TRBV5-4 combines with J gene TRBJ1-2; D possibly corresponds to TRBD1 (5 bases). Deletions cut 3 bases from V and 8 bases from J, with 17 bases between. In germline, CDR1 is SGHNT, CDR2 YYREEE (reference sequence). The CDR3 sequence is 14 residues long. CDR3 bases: TGTGCCAGCAGCTGGGGGGACCCGCTTAGGGGCTACACCTTC. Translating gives CASSWGDPLRGYTF.

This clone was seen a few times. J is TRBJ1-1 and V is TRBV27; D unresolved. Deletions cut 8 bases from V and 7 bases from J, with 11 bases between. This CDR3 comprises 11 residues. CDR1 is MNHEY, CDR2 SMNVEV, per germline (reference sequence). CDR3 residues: CASGRVSEAFF. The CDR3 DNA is TGTGCCAGCGGGAGGGTCAGTGAAGCTTTCTTT.

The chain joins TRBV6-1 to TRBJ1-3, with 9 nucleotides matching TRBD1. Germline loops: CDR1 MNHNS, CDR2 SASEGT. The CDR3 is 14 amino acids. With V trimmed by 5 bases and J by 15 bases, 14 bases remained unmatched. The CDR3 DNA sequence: TGTGCCAGCAGTCGGGCGGGACAGGGAGGCCCTCGATATTTT. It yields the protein CASSRAGQGGPRYF.

CDR3: CSASDSMNTEAFF. CDR3 bases: TGCAGCGCCTCAGACAGTATGAACACTGAAGCTTTCTTT. The rearrangement uses TRBV29-1 and TRBJ1-1, with D tentatively TRBD1 (5 bases). The CDR3 runs to 13 residues. V was pared by 7 bases and J by 0 bases, with 12 bases between. Germline V gives CDR1 SQVTM, CDR2 ANQGSEA.

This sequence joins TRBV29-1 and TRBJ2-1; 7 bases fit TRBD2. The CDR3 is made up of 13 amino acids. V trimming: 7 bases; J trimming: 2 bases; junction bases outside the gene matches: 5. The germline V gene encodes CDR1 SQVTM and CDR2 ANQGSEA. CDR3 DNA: TGCAGCGCCAGACTAGCCACCTACAATGAGCAGTTCTTC. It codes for CSARLATYNEQFF.